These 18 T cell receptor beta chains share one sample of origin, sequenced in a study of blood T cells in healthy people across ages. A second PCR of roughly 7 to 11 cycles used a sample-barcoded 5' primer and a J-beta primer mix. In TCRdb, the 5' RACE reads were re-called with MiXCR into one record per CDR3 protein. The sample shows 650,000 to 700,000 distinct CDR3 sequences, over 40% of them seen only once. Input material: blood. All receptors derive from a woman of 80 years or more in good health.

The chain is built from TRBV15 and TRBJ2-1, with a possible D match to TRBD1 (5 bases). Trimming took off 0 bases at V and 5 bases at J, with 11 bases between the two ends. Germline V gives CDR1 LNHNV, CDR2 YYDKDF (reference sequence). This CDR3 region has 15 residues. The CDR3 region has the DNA TGTGCCACCAGCAGAGATCGAGACAGACACAATGAGCAGTTCTTC. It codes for CATSRDRDRHNEQFF.

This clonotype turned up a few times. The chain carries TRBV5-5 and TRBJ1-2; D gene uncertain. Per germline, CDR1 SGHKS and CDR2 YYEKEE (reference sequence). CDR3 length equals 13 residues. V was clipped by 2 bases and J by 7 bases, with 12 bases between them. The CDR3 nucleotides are TGTGCCAGCAGCTTAGAAGGGAGAGGTGGCTACACCTTC. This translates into CASSLEGRGGYTF.

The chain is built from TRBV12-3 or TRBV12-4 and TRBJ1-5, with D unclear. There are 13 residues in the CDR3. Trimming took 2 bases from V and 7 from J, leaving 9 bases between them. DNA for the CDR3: TGTGCCAGCAGTTTATCGGCAGCCCAGCCCCAGCATTTT. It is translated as CASSLSAAQPQHF.

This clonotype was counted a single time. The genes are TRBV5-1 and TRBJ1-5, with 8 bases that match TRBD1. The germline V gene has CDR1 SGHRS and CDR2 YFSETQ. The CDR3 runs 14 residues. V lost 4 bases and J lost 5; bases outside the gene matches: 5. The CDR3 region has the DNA TGCGCCAGCAGCCAGGGGGCTAAGGATCAGCCCCAGCATTTT. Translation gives CASSQGAKDQPQHF.

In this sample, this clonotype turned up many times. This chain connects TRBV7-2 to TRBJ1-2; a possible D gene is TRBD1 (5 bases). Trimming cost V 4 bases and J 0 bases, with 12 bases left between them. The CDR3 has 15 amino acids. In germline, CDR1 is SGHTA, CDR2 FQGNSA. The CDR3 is CASSWDGGPNYGYTF. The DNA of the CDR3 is TGTGCCAGCAGCTGGGACGGAGGACCTAACTATGGCTACACCTTC.

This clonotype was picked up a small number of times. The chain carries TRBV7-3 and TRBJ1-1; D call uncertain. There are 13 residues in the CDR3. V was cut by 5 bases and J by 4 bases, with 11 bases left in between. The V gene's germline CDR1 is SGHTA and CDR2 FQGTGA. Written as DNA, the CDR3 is TGTGCCAGCAGCCAAGGGAGTGGCACTGAAGCTTTCTTT. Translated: CASSQGSGTEAFF.

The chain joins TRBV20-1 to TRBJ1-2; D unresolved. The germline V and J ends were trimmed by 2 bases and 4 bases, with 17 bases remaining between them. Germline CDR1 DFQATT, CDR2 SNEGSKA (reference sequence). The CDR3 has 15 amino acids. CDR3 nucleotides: TGCAGTGCTAGAAGCCCAGACAACTTATTCTATGGCTACACCTTC. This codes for CSARSPDNLFYGYTF.

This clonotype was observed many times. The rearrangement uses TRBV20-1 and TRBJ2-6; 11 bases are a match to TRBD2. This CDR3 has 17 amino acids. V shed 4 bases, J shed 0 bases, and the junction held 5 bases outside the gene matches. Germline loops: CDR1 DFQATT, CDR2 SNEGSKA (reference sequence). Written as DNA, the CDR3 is TGCAGTGCTATGAGACTAGCGGGACTCTCTGGGGCCAACGTCCTGACTTTC. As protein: CSAMRLAGLSGANVLTF.

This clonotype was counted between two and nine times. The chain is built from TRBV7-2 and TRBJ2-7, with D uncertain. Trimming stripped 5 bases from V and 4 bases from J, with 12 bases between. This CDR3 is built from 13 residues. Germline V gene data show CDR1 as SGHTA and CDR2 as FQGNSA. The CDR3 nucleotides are TGTGCCAGCAGCGTAGGGCTAGAATACGAGCAGTACTTC. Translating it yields CASSVGLEYEQYF.

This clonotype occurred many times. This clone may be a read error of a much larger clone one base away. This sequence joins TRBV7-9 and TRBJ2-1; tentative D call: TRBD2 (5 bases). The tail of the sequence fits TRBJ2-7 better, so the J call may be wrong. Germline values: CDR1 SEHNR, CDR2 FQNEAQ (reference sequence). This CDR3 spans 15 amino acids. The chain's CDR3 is CASSSHATDYNEQYF. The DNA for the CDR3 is TGTGCCAGCAGCTCCCATGCCACCGACTACAATGAGCAGTACTTC.

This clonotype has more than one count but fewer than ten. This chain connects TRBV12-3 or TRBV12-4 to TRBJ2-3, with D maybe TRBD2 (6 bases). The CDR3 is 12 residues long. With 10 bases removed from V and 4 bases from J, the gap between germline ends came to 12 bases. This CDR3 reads CAISSGPDTQYF. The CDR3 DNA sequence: TGTGCCATTTCGAGCGGGCCAGATACGCAGTATTTT.

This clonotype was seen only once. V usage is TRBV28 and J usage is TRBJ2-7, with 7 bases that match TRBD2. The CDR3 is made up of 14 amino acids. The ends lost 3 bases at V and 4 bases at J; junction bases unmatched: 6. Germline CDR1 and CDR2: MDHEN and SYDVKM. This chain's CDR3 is CASSFGGSPYEQYF. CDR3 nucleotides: TGTGCCAGCAGTTTCGGGGGGAGTCCTTACGAGCAGTACTTC.

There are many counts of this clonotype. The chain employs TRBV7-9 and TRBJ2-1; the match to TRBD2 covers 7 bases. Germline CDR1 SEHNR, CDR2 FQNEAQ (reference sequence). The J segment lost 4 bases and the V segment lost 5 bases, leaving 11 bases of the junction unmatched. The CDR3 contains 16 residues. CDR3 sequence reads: CASSPAGTTIYNEQFF. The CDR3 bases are TGTGCCAGCAGCCCCGCCGGGACTACTATTTACAATGAGCAGTTCTTC.

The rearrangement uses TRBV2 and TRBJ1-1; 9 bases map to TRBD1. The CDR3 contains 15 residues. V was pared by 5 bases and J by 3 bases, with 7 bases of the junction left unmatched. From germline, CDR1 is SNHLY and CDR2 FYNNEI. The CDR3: CASSRTTGGHTEAFF. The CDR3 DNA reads TGTGCCAGCAGTCGTACCACAGGGGGCCACACTGAAGCTTTCTTT.

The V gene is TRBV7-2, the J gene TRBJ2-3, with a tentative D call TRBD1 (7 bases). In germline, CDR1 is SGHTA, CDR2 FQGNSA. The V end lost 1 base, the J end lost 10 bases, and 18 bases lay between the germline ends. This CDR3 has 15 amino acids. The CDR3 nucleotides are TGTGCCAGCAGCTTAGAAGGAGGGGGCTCTCGCGCGCAGTATTTT. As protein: CASSLEGGGSRAQYF.

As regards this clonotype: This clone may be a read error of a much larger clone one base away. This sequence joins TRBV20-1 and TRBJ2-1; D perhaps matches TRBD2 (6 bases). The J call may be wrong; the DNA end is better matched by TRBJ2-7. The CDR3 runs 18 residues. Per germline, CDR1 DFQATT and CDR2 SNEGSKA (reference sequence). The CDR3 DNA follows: TGCAGCTTTCGGAGTCGTGCTTTAGGTGGCGGGACGTACAATGAGCAGTACTTC. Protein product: CSFRSRALGGGTYNEQYF.

DNA of the CDR3: TGCAGTGCTAGAAGCGCCTTGCCTACGGGGAATACGCAGTATTTT. Translating it yields CSARSALPTGNTQYF. This rearrangement joins TRBV20-1 to TRBJ2-3; a weak D match, TRBD2 (5 bases). Trimming stripped 2 bases from V and 7 bases from J, with 19 bases between. This CDR3 spans 15 amino acids. CDR1 is DFQATT and CDR2 is SNEGSKA in the germline V gene (reference sequence).

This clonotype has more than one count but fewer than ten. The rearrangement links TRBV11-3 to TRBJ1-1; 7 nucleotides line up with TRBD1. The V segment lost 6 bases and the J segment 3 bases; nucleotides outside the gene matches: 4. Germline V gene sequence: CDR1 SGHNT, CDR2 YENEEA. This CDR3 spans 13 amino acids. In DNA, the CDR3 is TGTGCCAGCAGTACAGGGGCAGACACTGAAGCTTTCTTT. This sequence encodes CASSTGADTEAFF.